Each of the 3 T cell receptor beta chains below was sequenced from the same sample in a study of long-term antiretroviral therapy in people with HIV. Version v3.0 of the immunoSEQ assay was performed at survey level. The method was immunoSEQ multiplex PCR; TCRdb's version includes in-frame clones alone and lacks a portion of them. The table lists about 12,000 clones, about 70% of them singletons, with about an eighth in the top ten. The input for sequencing was unsorted PBMCs, taken 3 to 3.2 years before starting antiretroviral therapy. The receptors stem from a man aged 40-49 years with HIV.

The V and J genes are TRBV28 and TRBJ2-2, with D possibly TRBD1 on 5 matching bases. Germline lookup yields CDR1 MDHEN and CDR2 SYDVKM. The ends were cut back, 10 bases at V and 5 bases at J, with 14 bases in the middle. The CDR3 consists of 13 residues. The CDR3 bases are TGTGCCATCCAGGGCCTCAATACCGGGGAGCTGTTTTTT. Encoded protein: CAIQGLNTGELFF. Full variable domain (outside the CDR3, taken from reference TRBV28 and TRBJ2-2): DVKVTQSSRYLVKRTGEKVFLECVQDMDHENMFWYRQDPGLGLRLIYFSYDVKMKEKGDIPEGYSVSREKKERFSLILESASTNQTSMYLCAIQGLNTGELFFGEGSRLTVL.

This clone appeared once. J is TRBJ1-1 and V is TRBV5-1; D ambiguous. CDR1 is SGHRS and CDR2 is YFSETQ in the germline V gene. Trimming pared 2 bases from V and 3 bases from J, leaving 14 bases between. This CDR3 spans 15 amino acids. The chain's CDR3 is CASSFLGPGDTEAFF. The CDR3 coding sequence is TGCGCCAGCAGCTTTCTAGGGCCCGGGGACACTGAAGCTTTCTTT.

The chain has TRBV7-8 and TRBJ1-2; D perhaps matches TRBD1 (5 bases). Germline CDR1 is SGHVS and CDR2 is FQNEAQ. The CDR3 contains 16 residues. V gave up 0 bases and J gave up 3 bases, with 14 bases separating them. CDR3 amino acids: CASSLARRGEYYGYTF. The CDR3 DNA is TGTGCCAGCAGCTTAGCGCGTCGGGGGGAGTACTATGGCTACACCTTC.